Reported below is one T cell receptor beta chain. This clonotype has a handful of counts. Its antigen is still unknown. Per-base qualities were not stored, and no clone one base away is much larger. From its cysteine to its phenylalanine, the CDR3 spans 14 amino acids. The CDR3 DNA has 42 bases and is translated from base 1. Deletion took 5 bases off V and 1 base off J, with a span of 11 bases between the germline ends. CDR1 is given as MNHEY and CDR2 as SMNVEV, both from the germline V gene (reference sequence). This record comes from a study of T cell repertoires in cytomegalovirus infection (dated by TCRdb to 2018 to 2020). Concerning the study at large: The peptide stimulations were aimed at well-studied HLA-B-restricted epitopes as well as recently identified HLA-C-restricted CMV epitopes, whose presentation resists viral immunomodulation. Donor HLA type was relevant to the analysis, as public TCR beta signatures indicated carriage of CMV infection together with the matching HLA type.

The study at large found these results: The ex vivo response was dominated by HLA-C-restricted CMV-specific TCR beta clonotypes, which also provided the single most frequent clonotype in two of eight donors. In both this cohort and an independent roughly 330-donor cohort, the cumulative frequency of public TCR beta family members distinguished carriers of CMV infection plus the relevant HLA type.

The label giving this sample's treatment or condition can be read as: in vitro stimulation with specific CMV peptide epitopes to enrich CMV-specific T cells. The sample was run on an Illumina HiSeq 1500. The public reads were reanalyzed by TCRdb: fastp trimming at Q25, MiXCR alignment, in-frame beta chains only. Every CDR3 protein is listed once, alongside the most common genes and DNA of its rows. Counted in this sample were 800,000 to 950,000 distinct CDR3 sequences; around a third of them appeared once. The ten largest account for approximately 13% of the sample. Sample: cultured CD8+ T cells from PBMCs, taken from culture after CMV antigen stimulation. This chain is built from TRBV27 and TRBJ1-1, with the identity of the D gene unclear. The clonotype was recovered from a human donor in good health (CMV status not recorded). Some clones in this sample may be carry-over from other donors' samples. The nucleotides read TGTGCCAGCAGTCCGGCAGGCCCGAACACTGAAGCTTTCTTT. Its translation is CASSPAGPNTEAFF.